This entry lists 11 T cell receptor beta chains sequenced from one sample in a study of control samples from healthy donors and cancer patients. TCRdb keeps only in-frame clones here, not all; method: immunoSEQ multiplex PCR. The sample contains more than 140,000 clones, 94% of which appear only once. Sequencing was performed on blood. Receptors were obtained from a middle-aged man in good health.

The chain links TRBV4-3 to TRBJ2-2, with a possible D match to TRBD1 (6 bases). The CDR3 runs 15 residues. CDR1 is LGHNA, CDR2 YSLEER, per germline. Trimming cost V 1 base and J 4 bases, with 10 bases left between them. DNA of the CDR3: TGCGCCAGCAGCCAAGCCCCGACAGGCACCGGGGAGCTGTTTTTT. The encoded protein is CASSQAPTGTGELFF.

The V call is TRBV2, the J call TRBJ1-2; D unresolved. CDR1 is SNHLY, CDR2 FYNNEI, per germline. The CDR3 length is 13 residues. V was clipped by 5 bases and J by 11 bases, with 18 bases between them. CDR3 residues: CASSPIQQAGYTF. The DNA of the CDR3 is TGTGCCAGCAGTCCAATTCAACAAGCGGGGTACACCTTC.

The V gene is TRBV6-5, the J gene TRBJ1-1; possibly TRBD1 for D (6 bases). CDR1 and CDR2 (germline): MNHEY, SVGAGI. The CDR3 spans 12 residues. V was pared by 6 bases and J by 3 bases, with 8 bases between. The DNA of the CDR3 is TGTGCCAGCAGGGGGGGCCACACTGAAGCTTTCTTT. Translation: CASRGGHTEAFF.

The V gene is TRBV5-1, the J gene TRBJ2-2; 11 bases agree with TRBD2. Trimming at V came to 4 bases and at J to 11 bases, leaving 7 bases not matched to a gene. CDR1 and CDR2 from the germline V gene are SGHRS and YFSETQ. This CDR3 is built from 14 residues. The CDR3 sequence: CASSPTSGAGELFF. The DNA of the CDR3 is TGCGCCAGCAGCCCGACTAGCGGGGCGGGAGAGCTGTTTTTT.

The V and J genes are TRBV28 and TRBJ1-1, with D unresolved. Germline V gives CDR1 MDHEN, CDR2 SYDVKM. CDR3 size: 13 residues. Trimming removed 2 bases from V and 4 bases from J, with 8 bases in between. DNA of the CDR3: TGTGCCAGCAGTTTAGGGCGGGGCACTGAAGCTTTCTTT. Translated: CASSLGRGTEAFF.

This clone was observed a single time. CDR3: CAISESGSNEQFF. The CDR3 DNA reads as TGTGCCATCAGTGAGTCAGGCTCGAATGAGCAGTTCTTC. V gene TRBV10-3 combines with J gene TRBJ2-1; no clear D. The V gene lost 0 bases and the J gene lost 7 bases, with 7 bases spanning the gap. Germline V gene sequence: CDR1 ENHRY, CDR2 SYGVKD. This CDR3 has 13 amino acids.

V is TRBV21-1 and J is TRBJ1-3. TRBV21-1 is termed a pseudogene. The CDR3 is 18 amino acids. In DNA form, the CDR3 reads TGTGCCAGCAGCAAAGAGGGTCGGATAACTCTCTCTGGAAACACCATATATTTT. Translation gives CASSKEGRITLSGNTIYF.

The chain has TRBV7-9 and TRBJ1-3; 10 bases agree with TRBD1. The CDR3 loop spans 17 amino acids. The V gene end was trimmed by 5 bases and the J gene end by 2 bases; junction bases not matched to a gene: 9. Germline values: CDR1 SEHNR, CDR2 FQNEAQ (reference sequence). CDR3: CASSKTGGSRPGNTIYF. The CDR3 bases are TGTGCCAGCAGCAAGACAGGGGGCAGTCGACCTGGAAACACCATATATTTT.

This CDR3 is CASSPINPTGFSGNTIYF. CDR3 DNA sequence: TGCGCCAGCAGCCCGATAAACCCGACGGGATTCTCTGGAAACACCATATATTTT. V and J are TRBV5-1 and TRBJ1-3; D remains unclear. Germline-derived CDR1 and CDR2 are SGHRS and YFSETQ. Trimming cost V 4 bases and J 0 bases, with 20 bases left between them. This CDR3 comprises 18 residues.

The chain couples TRBV2 to TRBJ1-2, with a possible D match to TRBD1 (5 bases). Trimming took 6 bases from V and 2 from J, leaving 13 bases between them. Germline values: CDR1 SNHLY, CDR2 FYNNEI. The CDR3 consists of 14 residues. CDR3 region: CASSWTLLNYGYTF. The CDR3 DNA follows: TGTGCCAGCAGCTGGACACTCTTAAACTATGGCTACACCTTC.

The chain recombines TRBV4-3 with TRBJ2-1; no clear D gene. There are 15 residues in the CDR3. The ends were cut back, 0 bases at V and 4 bases at J, with 10 bases in the middle. CDR1 is LGHNA, CDR2 YSLEER, per germline. CDR3 protein: CASSQDRAPYNEQFF. DNA for the CDR3: TGCGCCAGCAGCCAAGATCGGGCACCTTACAATGAGCAGTTCTTC.